What follows are 30 T cell receptor beta chains derived from one specimen sequenced in a study of cytomegalovirus exposure and HLA in healthy donors. The PCR was carried out with 60 Vbeta primers and 13 Jbeta primers. The method was immunoSEQ multiplex PCR; TCRdb's version includes in-frame clones alone and lacks a portion of them. The sample records 200,000 to 250,000 clones, about 80% being singletons. The sequenced sample consisted of PBMCs. All receptors derive from a girl aged 10-17 years in good health and CMV-seronegative.

This rearrangement joins TRBV30 to TRBJ2-3; TRBD1 aligns across 8 bases. This CDR3 spans 17 amino acids. V was clipped by 1 base and J by 3 bases; unmatched bases: 12. Germline loops: CDR1 GTSNPN, CDR2 SVGIG (reference sequence). In DNA form, the CDR3 reads TGTGCCTGGAGTGGGCCCCGAGCAGGGGGCAATACAGATACGCAGTATTTT. This codes for CAWSGPRAGGNTDTQYF.

The rearrangement links TRBV18 to TRBJ1-2; D gene uncertain. CDR1 and CDR2 from the germline V gene are KGHSH and LQKENI. This CDR3 has 13 amino acids. Trimming stripped 2 bases from V and 13 bases from J, with 17 bases between. The CDR3 DNA follows: TGTGCCAGCTCACCAATGGCAGGATATGGCCTCACCTTC. Translated: CASSPMAGYGLTF.

This clone was found once. This CDR3 is CASRPRYASDTQYF. DNA for the CDR3: TGTGCCAGCAGGCCGCGGTACGCGTCAGATACGCAGTATTTT. This chain connects TRBV27 to TRBJ2-3; no firm D call. Germline V gene data show CDR1 as MNHEY and CDR2 as SMNVEV (reference sequence). V was shortened by 6 bases and J by 4 bases, with 14 bases between the two germline ends. The CDR3 is made up of 14 amino acids.

The rearrangement links TRBV4-3 to TRBJ2-5, with a weak D call TRBD2 (6 bases). This CDR3 has 13 residues. Trimming removed 1 base at V and 5 bases at J, with 8 bases between. Per the germline V gene, CDR1 is LGHNA and CDR2 is YSLEER. Written as DNA, the CDR3 is TGCGCCAGCAGCCAAGGGGAGGTGGAGACCCAGTACTTC. Amino acid sequence: CASSQGEVETQYF.

This chain joins TRBV4-3 and TRBJ1-2; D is possibly TRBD1 (6 bases). The V gene's germline CDR1 is LGHNA and CDR2 YSLEER. Trimming stripped 0 bases from V and 3 bases from J, with 14 bases between. There are 16 residues in the CDR3. CDR3 sequence: CASSQDLSRGHYGYTF. DNA for the CDR3: TGCGCCAGCAGCCAAGATTTAAGCAGGGGACACTATGGCTACACCTTC.

The chain is built from TRBV29-1 and TRBJ2-6; D may be TRBD1 (5 bases). The CDR3 runs 14 residues. Trimming cost V 6 bases and J 0 bases, with 9 bases left between them. CDR1 is SQVTM and CDR2 is ANQGSEA in the germline V gene. CDR3 protein: CSVLRGSGANVLTF. CDR3 sequence (DNA): TGCAGCGTCTTAAGGGGCTCTGGGGCCAACGTCCTGACTTTC. The full variable domain, with the rest looked up from reference TRBV29-1 and TRBJ2-6, is SAVISQKPSRDICQRGTSLTIQCQVDSQVTMMFWYRQQPGQSLTLIATANQGSEATYESGFVIDKFPISRPNLTFSTLTVSNMSPEDSSIYLCSVLRGSGANVLTFGAGSRLTVL.

This chain uses TRBV15 with TRBJ2-3, with TRBD2 as a possible D gene (6 bases). The CDR3 is made up of 14 amino acids. Germline V lookup: CDR1 LNHNV, CDR2 YYDKDF (reference sequence). V was cut by 0 bases and J by 4 bases, with 8 bases left in between. For the CDR3, the DNA is TGTGCCACCAGCAGAGATCTAGCGTCAGATACGCAGTATTTT. Translation gives CATSRDLASDTQYF.

The V call is TRBV14, the J call TRBJ2-3; 7 nucleotides match TRBD2. The ends lost 2 bases at V and 2 bases at J; junction bases unmatched: 13. Germline V lookup: CDR1 SGHDN, CDR2 FVKESK. The CDR3 covers 18 residues. CDR3 coding DNA: TGTGCCAGCAGCCAATTTGGTGTGAGACGGGAGGTCACAGATACGCAGTATTTT. Translation: CASSQFGVRREVTDTQYF. Supplemented by reference TRBV14 and TRBJ2-3, the full variable domain reads EAGVTQFPSHSVIEKGQTVTLRCDPISGHDNLYWYRRVMGKEIKFLLHFVKESKQDESGMPNNRFLAERTGGTYSTLKVQPAELEDSGVYFCASSQFGVRREVTDTQYFGPGTRLTVL.

This chain connects TRBV28 to TRBJ1-2; 10 bases match TRBD1. This CDR3 is built from 13 residues. Per the germline V gene, CDR1 is MDHEN and CDR2 is SYDVKM. The trim removed 10 bases at V and 3 bases at J, leaving 5 bases unmatched. CDR3 residues: CANRGTGDYGYTF. The CDR3 DNA reads as TGTGCCAACCGCGGGACAGGGGACTATGGCTACACCTTC.

As for this clone: The junction and the germline gene differ at one end; a read error may be behind it. The chain joins TRBV7-9 to TRBJ2-1; 8 bases match TRBD2. The V gene's germline CDR1 is SEHNR and CDR2 FQNEAQ (reference sequence). The CDR3 has 14 residues. For the CDR3, the DNA is TGTGCCAGCAGCTTAGTTTTAGCGGGGTACGAGGGGATCTTC. Protein sequence: CASSLVLAGYEGIF.

This clone was seen a handful of times. The chain uses TRBV7-9 and TRBJ2-7, with unresolved D. CDR1 is SEHNR, CDR2 FQNEAQ, per germline (reference sequence). Between the trimmed V and J ends, which lost 4 bases and 3 bases, there was a span of 25 bases. The CDR3 spans 18 residues. CDR3 nucleotides: TGTGCCAGCAGCTCTCCTTTGGGTCAAGGCGGAAAATTCTACGAGCAGTACTTC. As protein: CASSSPLGQGGKFYEQYF.

V usage is TRBV30 and J usage is TRBJ1-2; 11 bases map to TRBD1. Trimming at V came to 0 bases and at J to 5 bases, leaving 8 bases not matched to a gene. The CDR3 consists of 16 residues. Germline V lookup: CDR1 GTSNPN, CDR2 SVGIG (reference sequence). The CDR3 sequence is CAWSVPPGQGVYGYTF. The CDR3 DNA reads as TGTGCCTGGAGTGTACCCCCGGGACAGGGGGTATATGGCTACACCTTC.

This chain uses TRBV19 with TRBJ1-1, with D maybe TRBD1 (5 bases). This CDR3 is built from 16 residues. CDR1 is LNHDA, CDR2 SQIVND, per germline (reference sequence). V was clipped by 1 base and J by 1 base, with 13 bases between them. The CDR3 reads CASSIALTVPNTEAFF. CDR3 DNA sequence: TGTGCCAGTAGTATAGCCCTGACAGTGCCGAACACTGAAGCTTTCTTT.

The CDR3 DNA follows: TGCGCCAGCAGCCCGCACCCAGGGGGCGAAGGATCCTACGAGCAGTACTTC. Amino acids: CASSPHPGGEGSYEQYF. V gene TRBV4-3 combines with J gene TRBJ2-7, with TRBD1 identical over 8 bases. Germline CDR1 is LGHNA and CDR2 is YSLEER. The J segment lost 1 base and the V segment lost 4 bases, leaving 12 bases of the junction unmatched. The CDR3 totals 17 residues.

The chain carries TRBV30 and TRBJ1-1, with unresolved D. Trimming cost V 4 bases and J 0 bases, with 12 bases left between them. The CDR3 runs 14 residues. Germline values: CDR1 GTSNPN, CDR2 SVGIG (reference sequence). CDR3 nucleotide sequence: TGTGCCTGGACCGTTGGGAGAATGAACACTGAAGCTTTCTTT. This sequence encodes CAWTVGRMNTEAFF.

This CDR3 reads CASSQDRYAGGYTF. The CDR3 DNA reads TGTGCCAGCAGCCAAGACAGATACGCCGGCGGCTACACCTTC. V usage is TRBV7-9 and J usage is TRBJ1-2; a weak D match, TRBD1 (5 bases). The V end was cut by 5 bases, the J end by 8 bases, with 18 bases between. The CDR3 extends over 14 amino acids. The germline V gene encodes CDR1 SEHNR and CDR2 FQNEAQ (reference sequence).

This chain links TRBV30 with TRBJ2-2; no clear D gene. There are 12 residues in the CDR3. CDR1 and CDR2 (germline): GTSNPN, SVGIG (reference sequence). Trimming removed 1 base from V and 6 bases from J, with 6 bases in between. CDR3 nucleotides: TGTGCCTGGAGTGAAGAGCCCGGGGAGCTGTTTTTT. Translated, it gives CAWSEEPGELFF.

The chain has TRBV19 and TRBJ1-5; tentative D call: TRBD1 (5 bases). The CDR3 contains 15 residues. Per the germline V gene, CDR1 is LNHDA and CDR2 is SQIVND (reference sequence). The ends were cut back, 7 bases at V and 3 bases at J, with 16 bases in the middle. CDR3 protein: CASKNLGGNNQPQHF. CDR3 DNA sequence: TGTGCCAGTAAGAACCTGGGGGGGAACAATCAGCCCCAGCATTTT. The full variable domain, with the rest looked up from reference TRBV19 and TRBJ1-5, is DGGITQSPKYLFRKEGQNVTLSCEQNLNHDAMYWYRQDPGQGLRLIYYSQIVNDFQKGDIAEGYSVSREKKESFPLTVTSAQKNPTAFYLCASKNLGGNNQPQHFGDGTRLSIL.

The genes are TRBV25-1 and TRBJ1-2, with TRBD1 matching over 11 bases. CDR3 size: 15 residues. The V gene's germline CDR1 is MGHDK and CDR2 SYGVNS. The V gene end was trimmed by 3 bases and the J gene end by 7 bases; junction bases not matched to a gene: 7. The CDR3 here is CASSESDRGRSGYTF. As DNA, the CDR3 is TGTGCCAGCAGTGAGTCGGACAGGGGGCGAAGTGGCTACACCTTC.

V and J are TRBV7-2 and TRBJ1-3; D remains unclear. V was trimmed by 5 bases and J by 0 bases, leaving 11 bases between them. The CDR3 sequence is 15 residues long. Germline CDR1 reads SGHTA; CDR2 reads FQGNSA. The CDR3 DNA reads as TGTGCCAGCAGCACTCGCCTAACCTCTGGAAACACCATATATTTT. As protein: CASSTRLTSGNTIYF.

The chain combines TRBV5-1 with TRBJ2-3, with TRBD2 matching over 14 bases. The CDR3 has 16 residues. The V gene end was trimmed by 4 bases and the J gene end by 3 bases; junction bases not matched to a gene: 4. Germline-derived CDR1 and CDR2 are SGHRS and YFSETQ. The CDR3 nucleotides are TGCGCCAGCAGCACCTGGACTAGCGGGGGGACAGATACGCAGTATTTT. It yields the protein CASSTWTSGGTDTQYF.

The genes are TRBV27 and TRBJ2-4, with D perhaps matching TRBD1 (6 bases). CDR3 length: 15 residues. V was clipped by 2 bases and J by 7 bases, with 15 bases between them. Germline lookup yields CDR1 MNHEY and CDR2 SMNVEV (reference sequence). The CDR3 is CASSLQQGLINIQYF. The CDR3 DNA reads TGTGCCAGCAGTTTACAACAGGGATTAATTAACATTCAGTACTTC.

The chain employs TRBV7-2 and TRBJ2-5; TRBD2 aligns across 11 bases. The CDR3 length is 16 residues. With V trimmed by 5 bases and J by 6 bases, 11 bases remained unmatched. Looked up from germline, CDR1 is SGHTA and CDR2 is FQGNSA. CDR3 protein: CASSASTSGGRKTQYF. The CDR3 DNA is TGTGCCAGCAGCGCCAGCACTAGCGGGGGAAGAAAGACCCAGTACTTC.

The rearrangement joins TRBV11-3 to TRBJ2-3; unclear D gene. Germline lookup yields CDR1 SGHNT and CDR2 YENEEA. Trimming removed 1 base at V and 0 bases at J, with 11 bases between. The CDR3 runs to 16 residues. The CDR3 region is CASSLGAEPSTDTQYF. For the CDR3, the DNA is TGTGCCAGCAGCTTAGGCGCGGAACCTAGCACAGATACGCAGTATTTT.

The chain links TRBV28 to TRBJ1-5, with D unresolved. V lost 3 bases to trimming and J lost 3 bases, with 6 bases between them. Germline V gene sequence: CDR1 MDHEN, CDR2 SYDVKM. The CDR3 length is 13 residues. DNA of the CDR3: TGTGCCAGCAGTTTCGGTTTCAATCAGCCCCAGCATTTT. Its translation is CASSFGFNQPQHF.

The chain employs TRBV15 and TRBJ2-3; D perhaps matches TRBD2 (7 bases). The germline CDR1 and CDR2 sequences are LNHNV and YYDKDF (reference sequence). This CDR3 comprises 16 residues. Trimming cost V 4 bases and J 6 bases, with 20 bases left between them. CDR3 DNA: TGTGCCACCAGCACCTCCCTTGGGGGGGGGCCCGATACGCAGTATTTT. It is translated as CATSTSLGGGPDTQYF. Drawing the rest from reference TRBV15 and TRBJ2-3, the complete variable domain is DAMVIQNPRYQVTQFGKPVTLSCSQTLNHNVMYWYQQKSSQAPKLLFHYYDKDFNNEADTPDNFQSRRPNTSFCFLDIRSPGLGDTAMYLCATSTSLGGGPDTQYFGPGTRLTVL.

The chain combines TRBV19 with TRBJ2-7; the match to TRBD1 covers 8 bases. Germline assignment: CDR1 LNHDA and CDR2 SQIVND (reference sequence). The V gene end was trimmed by 6 bases and the J gene end by 3 bases; junction bases not matched to a gene: 10. The CDR3 extends over 15 amino acids. The CDR3 sequence is CASRGRDRWDYEQYF. CDR3 DNA sequence: TGTGCCAGTAGAGGGCGGGACAGGTGGGACTACGAGCAGTACTTC. Filled out from reference TRBV19 and TRBJ2-7, the complete variable domain reads DGGITQSPKYLFRKEGQNVTLSCEQNLNHDAMYWYRQDPGQGLRLIYYSQIVNDFQKGDIAEGYSVSREKKESFPLTVTSAQKNPTAFYLCASRGRDRWDYEQYFGPGTRLTVT.

The CDR3 nucleotides read TGTGCCAGTAAAGGGGGGGTTATGACTGAAGCTTTCTTT. Residues: CASKGGVMTEAFF. V usage is TRBV19 and J usage is TRBJ1-1; tentative D call: TRBD1 (6 bases). V gave up 7 bases and J gave up 5 bases, with 14 bases separating them. The germline V gene has CDR1 LNHDA and CDR2 SQIVND (reference sequence). The CDR3 runs to 13 residues.

This clone was recorded only once. CDR3 sequence: CASSVLAGRSGGNSPLHF. In DNA, the CDR3 is TGTGCCAGCAGCGTTCTGGCGGGCAGGTCAGGGGGGAATTCACCCCTCCACTTT. The chain employs TRBV9 and TRBJ1-6, with 7 bases identical to TRBD1. The length of the CDR3 is 18 residues. The V and J ends lost 2 bases and 7 bases, in that order; junction bases with no gene match: 15. CDR1 is SGDLS and CDR2 is YYNGEE in the germline V gene.

The rearrangement links TRBV5-4 to TRBJ1-1; D not certain. The CDR3 covers 13 residues. CDR1 and CDR2 (germline): SGHNT, YYREEE (reference sequence). With 4 bases removed from V and 0 bases from J, the gap between germline ends came to 7 bases. The CDR3: CASSPQLNTEAFF. For the CDR3, the DNA is TGTGCCAGCAGCCCCCAGTTGAACACTGAAGCTTTCTTT.